Each of the 30 T cell receptor beta chains below was sequenced from the same sample in a study of chemoradiotherapy in HPV16-positive cancers. TCRdb's copy holds only in-frame clones and misses some; the assay was immunoSEQ multiplex PCR. Altogether 20,000 to 25,000 clones are present, approximately 84% being singletons, with the ten largest covering more than 4%. The material was blood, obtained from a patient who underwent chemoradiotherapy. The receptors shown here come from a human donor with HPV-associated anogenital cancer.

This clone has a handful of counts. V usage is TRBV6-5 and J usage is TRBJ2-3; D ambiguous. V gave up 0 bases and J gave up 4 bases, with 11 bases separating them. This CDR3 region has 15 residues. Germline CDR1 is MNHEY and CDR2 is SVGAGI. CDR3 loop: CASSYSGTRADTQYF. As DNA, the CDR3 is TGTGCCAGCAGTTACTCGGGAACCCGAGCAGATACGCAGTATTTT.

The CDR3 nucleotides are TGTGCCACAGCTAGGGGGGACTACTACGAGCAGTACTTC. The encoded protein is CATARGDYYEQYF. The rearrangement joins TRBV7-2 to TRBJ2-7; possible D gene TRBD2, 7 bases. The V gene's germline CDR1 is SGHTA and CDR2 FQGNSA. The CDR3 loop spans 13 amino acids. Trimming took off 10 bases at V and 3 bases at J, with 16 bases between the two ends.

This chain links TRBV7-9 with TRBJ2-1; TRBD2 matches at 12 bases. Germline V gives CDR1 SEHNR, CDR2 FQNEAQ (reference sequence). The V gene end was trimmed by 3 bases and the J gene end by 4 bases; junction bases not matched to a gene: 7. CDR3 length: 17 amino acids. This chain's CDR3 is CASSLSSGGARYNEQFF. DNA of the CDR3: TGTGCCAGCAGCTTGTCTAGCGGGGGGGCCAGGTACAATGAGCAGTTCTTC.

The chain carries TRBV5-1 and TRBJ2-2; 12 bases agree with TRBD1. The V and J ends lost 4 bases and 5 bases, in that order; junction bases with no gene match: 9. The CDR3 loop spans 17 amino acids. Germline CDR1 and CDR2: SGHRS and YFSETQ. CDR3 nucleotides: TGCGCCAGCAGCGCGGGACAGGGGGCGCAGGGAACCGGGGAGCTGTTTTTT. Translating it yields CASSAGQGAQGTGELFF.

This clone was observed a handful of times. The CDR3 loop reads CSASRQDGAFF. CDR3 DNA: TGCAGTGCTAGTCGACAAGACGGAGCTTTCTTT. The V gene is TRBV20-1, the J gene TRBJ1-1; D unclear. Trimming removed 3 bases from V and 10 bases from J, with 12 bases in between. Germline lookup yields CDR1 DFQATT and CDR2 SNEGSKA (reference sequence). The length of the CDR3 is 11 residues.

The chain recombines TRBV5-1 with TRBJ1-1, with 10 bases aligning to TRBD1. With V trimmed by 2 bases and J by 5 bases, 3 bases remained unmatched. Germline V gives CDR1 SGHRS, CDR2 YFSETQ. The CDR3 length is 14 residues. Here the CDR3 reads CASSLKGQGTEAFF. CDR3 DNA: TGCGCCAGCAGCTTAAAGGGACAGGGGACTGAAGCTTTCTTT.

The chain has TRBV2 and TRBJ1-1, with a weak D call TRBD1 (5 bases). Trimming took 6 bases from V and 5 from J, leaving 13 bases between them. This CDR3 has 13 residues. CDR1 is SNHLY, CDR2 FYNNEI, per germline. The CDR3 spells CASSLGLQTEAFF. The CDR3 bases are TGTGCCAGCAGCCTGGGACTTCAGACTGAAGCTTTCTTT.

The chain joins TRBV23-1 to TRBJ1-5; D gene unclear. TRBV23-1 is labeled an ORF, and its function is uncertain. V lost 6 bases to trimming and J lost 2 bases, with 11 bases between them. The CDR3 covers 14 residues. The CDR3 DNA reads as TGCGCCAGCAGGGGCTCAGGTTGCAATCAGCCCCAGCATTTT. It yields the protein CASRGSGCNQPQHF.

This chain links TRBV12-1 with TRBJ2-7; the D call of TRBD2 is as the table states it, not checked on the DNA. TRBV12-1 is labeled a pseudogene. The CDR3 totals 12 residues. The CDR3 DNA sequence: TGTGCCAGCAGCCCCCCTTCCTACGAGCAGTACTTC. This codes for CASSPPSYEQYF.

The gene calls are TRBV13 and TRBJ2-4, with D perhaps matching TRBD1 (5 bases). The germline CDR1 and CDR2 sequences are PRHDT and FYEKMQ (reference sequence). The CDR3 spans 15 residues. Trimming removed 5 bases at V and 6 bases at J, with 17 bases between. CDR3 nucleotides: TGTGCCAGCAGCCGCAACAGGAACCCAGGAAACATTCAGTACTTC. Its translation is CASSRNRNPGNIQYF.

This rearrangement joins TRBV4-1 to TRBJ2-4, with D possibly being TRBD1 (5 bases). The CDR3 length is 14 residues. Between the trimmed V and J ends, which lost 1 base and 9 bases, there was a span of 13 bases. CDR1 and CDR2 from the germline V gene are MGHRA and YSYEKL. The CDR3: CASSQARKGSIQYF. In nucleotides, the CDR3 is TGCGCCAGCAGCCAAGCCCGGAAGGGGTCCATTCAGTACTTC.

This clone turned up a few times. V usage is TRBV6-1 and J usage is TRBJ1-6; TRBD1 matches 9 bases. The germline gives CDR1 MNHNS, CDR2 SASEGT. With 4 bases clipped from V and 10 bases from J, the junction kept 8 bases outside the gene matches. The CDR3 loop spans 15 amino acids. The CDR3 region is CASSAGTGITSPLHF. The DNA of the CDR3 is TGTGCCAGCAGTGCTGGGACAGGGATCACGTCACCCCTCCACTTT.

The J gene is TRBJ1-6, the V gene TRBV19, with 7 nucleotides matching TRBD1. There are 15 residues in the CDR3. The junction had 1 base not matched to a gene; V was cut back by 5 bases and J by 0 bases. From germline, CDR1 is LNHDA and CDR2 SQIVND (reference sequence). CDR3 protein: CASSGDSSYNSPLHF. CDR3 DNA: TGTGCCAGTAGTGGGGACAGCTCCTATAATTCACCCCTCCACTTT.

The chain is built from TRBV6-1 and TRBJ1-5; D is perhaps TRBD1 (6 bases). Trimming cost V 0 bases and J 5 bases, with 11 bases left between them. There are 15 residues in the CDR3. The germline CDR1 and CDR2 sequences are MNHNS and SASEGT. CDR3 nucleotide sequence: TGTGCCAGCAGTGAAGCAGACAGGCGATATCAGCCCCAGCATTTT. Encoded protein: CASSEADRRYQPQHF.

The rearrangement joins TRBV25-1 to TRBJ1-2; 10 bases agree with TRBD1. J gave up 5 bases and V 4 bases, and 13 bases lay outside the gene matches. Germline V gene data show CDR1 as MGHDK and CDR2 as SYGVNS. The CDR3 runs to 17 residues. The CDR3 protein is CASSVGTGVTATYGYTF. In DNA, the CDR3 is TGTGCCAGCAGTGTCGGGACAGGGGTCACAGCGACTTATGGCTACACCTTC.

The chain carries TRBV19 and TRBJ2-7; D is possibly TRBD1 or TRBD2 (5 bases each). This CDR3 spans 13 amino acids. Trimming shortened V by 6 bases and J by 9 bases, and 18 bases separated the two germline ends. CDR1 and CDR2 from the germline V gene are LNHDA and SQIVND (reference sequence). In nucleotides, the CDR3 is TGTGCCAGTAGCCCGACGGGCCGAGGGGTGCAGTACTTC. It encodes CASSPTGRGVQYF.

The gene calls are TRBV5-1 and TRBJ2-1, with a tentative D call TRBD2 (5 bases). Per germline, CDR1 SGHRS and CDR2 YFSETQ. CDR3 length: 16 amino acids. Trimming removed 0 bases from V and 6 bases from J, with 16 bases in between. CDR3 loop: CASSLAGRSEGNEQFF. The CDR3 nucleotides are TGCGCCAGCAGCTTGGCCGGCAGGTCAGAGGGCAATGAGCAGTTCTTC.

The chain employs TRBV5-1 and TRBJ1-1; the D is unclear. Trimming took off 0 bases at V and 2 bases at J, with 14 bases between the two ends. The CDR3 has 16 amino acids. In germline, CDR1 is SGHRS, CDR2 YFSETQ. Here the CDR3 DNA reads TGCGCCAGCAGCTTGGTACTTGCGGCCGGAAACACTGAAGCTTTCTTT. It yields the protein CASSLVLAAGNTEAFF.

The chain uses TRBV6-6 and TRBJ2-7, with D possibly being TRBD1 (5 bases). Trimming took off 6 bases at V and 4 bases at J, with 7 bases between the two ends. Germline loops: CDR1 MNHNY, CDR2 SVGAGI (reference sequence). The CDR3 is made up of 11 amino acids. CDR3 loop: CASSDSYEQYF. The CDR3 nucleotides are TGTGCCAGCAGCGACAGTTACGAGCAGTACTTC.

The chain couples TRBV6-5 to TRBJ1-1; D may be TRBD1 (5 bases). Germline V gene sequence: CDR1 MNHEY, CDR2 SVGAGI. CDR3 length: 13 residues. The V and J ends lost 8 bases and 5 bases respectively, with 15 bases between them. This CDR3 reads CASGRDPRTEAFF. The CDR3 DNA reads TGTGCCAGCGGAAGGGACCCGCGGACTGAAGCTTTCTTT.

V is TRBV7-2 and J is TRBJ1-6; 9 nucleotides line up with TRBD1. Germline trimming cut 5 bases from V and 10 bases from J; bases unmatched to any gene: 12. The CDR3 covers 16 residues. The germline V gene encodes CDR1 SGHTA and CDR2 FQGNSA. CDR3 DNA: TGTGCCAGCAGCCCTTTGACCACAGGGGGCGAGTCACCCCTCCACTTT. Protein: CASSPLTTGGESPLHF.

The rearrangement links TRBV9 to TRBJ2-2; the match to TRBD2 covers 8 bases. Losses at the gene ends were 9 bases for V and 7 bases for J; bases not matched to a gene: 5. The CDR3 consists of 12 residues. Germline CDR1 and CDR2: SGDLS and YYNGEE. The CDR3 loop reads CATGGRHGELFF. The CDR3 DNA reads as TGTGCCACCGGCGGGAGGCACGGGGAGCTGTTTTTT.

The chain is built from TRBV19 and TRBJ2-3; 10 bases line up with TRBD2. The length of the CDR3 is 16 residues. Per germline, CDR1 LNHDA and CDR2 SQIVND (reference sequence). With 6 bases clipped from V and 0 bases from J, the junction kept 6 bases outside the gene matches. The CDR3 DNA reads as TGTGCCAGTAGGGACGGACTAGCGGTTAGCACAGATACGCAGTATTTT. Translated, it gives CASRDGLAVSTDTQYF.

There are a few counts of this clone. V usage is TRBV10-3 and J usage is TRBJ2-3, with D uncertain. The CDR3 loop spans 15 amino acids. V lost 1 base, J lost 6 bases, and 14 bases lay in between. From germline, CDR1 is ENHRY and CDR2 SYGVKD. In DNA, the CDR3 is TGTGCCATCAGTGAGTTAAGTAAGGGTTTGGATACGCAGTATTTT. It specifies CAISELSKGLDTQYF.

V gene TRBV7-2 combines with J gene TRBJ1-1; a possible D gene is TRBD1 (5 bases). CDR3 length: 13 residues. V gave up 8 bases and J gave up 0 bases, with 10 bases separating them. CDR1 SGHTA and CDR2 FQGNSA come from the germline V gene. The CDR3 region is CASREDMNTEAFF. CDR3 nucleotide sequence: TGTGCCAGCCGGGAGGACATGAACACTGAAGCTTTCTTT.

This rearrangement joins TRBV27 to TRBJ2-7, with D possibly matching TRBD1 (6 bases). Trimming took off 6 bases at V and 2 bases at J, with 11 bases between the two ends. The CDR3 runs to 13 residues. Germline loops: CDR1 MNHEY, CDR2 SMNVEV (reference sequence). CDR3 DNA: TGTGCCAGCAGGGCACAGGGCACCTACGAGCAGTACTTC. It translates to CASRAQGTYEQYF.

V and J are TRBV2 and TRBJ1-1; D is perhaps TRBD1 (6 bases). Germline CDR1 reads SNHLY; CDR2 reads FYNNEI. V was shortened by 8 bases and J by 5 bases, with 18 bases between the two germline ends. The CDR3 is 14 amino acids. CDR3 sequence: CASALGGRDTEAFF. CDR3 DNA sequence: TGTGCCAGCGCGCTGGGGGGGCGCGATACTGAAGCTTTCTTT.

CDR3 in DNA: TGTGCCAGCAGCTTGGAGCGGACGGGGAAAGCTTTCTTT. Amino acid sequence: CASSLERTGKAFF. This chain links TRBV5-8 with TRBJ1-1; no firm D call. The CDR3 sequence is 13 residues long. Trimming removed 0 bases from V and 9 bases from J, with 12 bases in between. Germline-derived CDR1 and CDR2 are SGHTS and YDEGEE.

The chain joins TRBV5-1 to TRBJ2-3; either TRBD1 or TRBD2 may supply D (6 bases each). Germline V gene lookup returns CDR1 SGHRS and CDR2 YFSETQ. The CDR3 length is 15 residues. Trimming stripped 4 bases from V and 6 bases from J, with 18 bases between. In DNA form, the CDR3 reads TGCGCCAGCAGCCCCGGGGGCAGGGTCACGGATACGCAGTATTTT. Translating it yields CASSPGGRVTDTQYF.

This clone is medium-sized within its sample. This chain uses TRBV4-3 with TRBJ2-6, with TRBD1 matching 8 bases. CDR1 and CDR2 from the germline V gene are LGHNA and YSLEER. The CDR3 consists of 16 residues. The V gene end was trimmed by 4 bases and the J gene end by 0 bases; junction bases not matched to a gene: 2. This chain's CDR3 is CASSLQGGSGANVLTF. The CDR3 region has the DNA TGCGCCAGCAGCCTACAGGGGGGCTCTGGGGCCAACGTCCTGACTTTC.